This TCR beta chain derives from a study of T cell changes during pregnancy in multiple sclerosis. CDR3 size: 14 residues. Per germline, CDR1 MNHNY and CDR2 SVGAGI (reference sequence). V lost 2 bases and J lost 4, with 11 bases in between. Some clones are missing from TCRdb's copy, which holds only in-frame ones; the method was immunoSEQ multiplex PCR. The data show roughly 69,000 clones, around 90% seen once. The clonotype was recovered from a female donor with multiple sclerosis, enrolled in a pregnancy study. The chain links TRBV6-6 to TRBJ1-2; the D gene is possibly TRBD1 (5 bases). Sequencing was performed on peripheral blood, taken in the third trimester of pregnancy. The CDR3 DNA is TGTGCCAGCAGTTACGGAGGGGACGGCTATGGCTACACCTTC. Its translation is CASSYGGDGYGYTF.